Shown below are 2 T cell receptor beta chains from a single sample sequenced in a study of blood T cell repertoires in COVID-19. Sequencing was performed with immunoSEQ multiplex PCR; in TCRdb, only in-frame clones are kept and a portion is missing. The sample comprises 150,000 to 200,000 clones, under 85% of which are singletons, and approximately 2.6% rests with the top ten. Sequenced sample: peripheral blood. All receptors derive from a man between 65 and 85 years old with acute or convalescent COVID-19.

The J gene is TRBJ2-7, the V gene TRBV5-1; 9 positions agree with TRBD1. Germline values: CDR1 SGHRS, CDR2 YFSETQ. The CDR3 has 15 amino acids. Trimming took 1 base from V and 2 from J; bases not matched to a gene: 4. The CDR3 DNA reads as TGCGCCAGCAGCTTGTCCGGGACAGGGACCTACGAGCAGTACTTC. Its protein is CASSLSGTGTYEQYF. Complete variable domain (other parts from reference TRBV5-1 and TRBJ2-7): KAGVTQTPRYLIKTRGQQVTLSCSPISGHRSVSWYQQTPGQGLQFLFEYFSETQRNKGNFPGRFSGRQFSNSRSEMNVSTLELGDSALYLCASSLSGTGTYEQYFGPGTRLTVT.

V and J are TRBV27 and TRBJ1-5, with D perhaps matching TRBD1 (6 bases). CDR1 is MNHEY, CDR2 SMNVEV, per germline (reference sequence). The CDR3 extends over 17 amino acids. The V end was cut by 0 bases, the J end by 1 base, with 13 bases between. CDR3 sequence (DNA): TGTGCCAGCAGTTTATCGAGAGGGGGGGCAAGCAATCAGCCCCAGCATTTT. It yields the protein CASSLSRGGASNQPQHF.